A single sample is the source of the 18 T cell receptor beta chains below, sequenced in a study of shared clonotypes between healthy human individuals (dated by TCRdb to the early 2020s). The library was prepared using the immunoSEQ multiplex PCR assay. The table comes from immuneACCESS by way of TCRdb, which keeps in-frame sequences with V and J called. Part of the clones is missing from these tables; in studies checked, under half for an unresolved V gene and the rest for unknown reasons. The sample records some 630,000 clones, 60% to 80% of which are singletons. The leading ten clones occupy approximately 1.8% of the sample. Source material: memory CD4+ T cells sorted from blood. The cell subset or site label on this specimen signifies: CD45RA-negative fraction. The receptors originated from a woman in her twenties or thirties in good health.

The V gene is TRBV28, the J gene TRBJ2-7; D not certain. Germline V lookup: CDR1 MDHEN, CDR2 SYDVKM. V lost 5 bases, J lost 0 bases, and 14 bases lay in between. The CDR3 runs to 15 residues. The CDR3 here is CASSPPSAFSYEQYF. The CDR3 region has the DNA TGTGCCAGCAGTCCCCCGAGTGCGTTCTCCTACGAGCAGTACTTC.

The genes are TRBV2 and TRBJ1-2; D gene unclear. Germline values: CDR1 SNHLY, CDR2 FYNNEI. The ends were cut back, 7 bases at V and 6 bases at J, with 9 bases in the middle. This CDR3 is 11 amino acids long. CDR3: CASTRLDGYTF. CDR3 coding DNA: TGTGCCAGCACTAGACTGGATGGCTACACCTTC.

DNA for the CDR3: TGTGCCACCTCCCCTTGGGCTAGCGGGAGAGGAGAGCAGTACTTC. Protein sequence: CATSPWASGRGEQYF. The chain uses TRBV2 and TRBJ2-7, with TRBD2 matching 10 bases. Germline CDR1 is SNHLY and CDR2 is FYNNEI. This CDR3 contains 15 residues. The V gene end was trimmed by 10 bases and the J gene end by 7 bases; junction bases not matched to a gene: 16.

V gene TRBV5-1 combines with J gene TRBJ2-2, with D possibly being TRBD1 (6 bases). Trimming took 4 bases from V and 3 from J, leaving 10 bases between them. Germline lookup yields CDR1 SGHRS and CDR2 YFSETQ. CDR3 size: 14 residues. CDR3 amino acids: CASSPTGYTGELFF. CDR3 DNA: TGCGCCAGCAGCCCGACAGGATACACCGGGGAGCTGTTTTTT.

This clone showed up just a few times. The V and J genes are TRBV6-4 and TRBJ2-5; D gene uncertain. Germline-derived CDR1 and CDR2 are MRHNA and SNTAGT. Trimming pared 5 bases from V and 1 base from J, leaving 14 bases between. This CDR3 comprises 15 residues. CDR3 coding DNA: TGTGCCAGCAGTCCTTTTTACGGTCGCCAAGAGACCCAGTACTTC. As protein: CASSPFYGRQETQYF.

This clone has only a few counts. This chain links TRBV19 with TRBJ1-1, with D unresolved. The CDR3 loop spans 14 amino acids. Germline-derived CDR1 and CDR2 are LNHDA and SQIVND (reference sequence). Trimming cost V 5 bases and J 12 bases, with 22 bases left between them. The CDR3 DNA reads TGTGCCAGTAGTGACACATATAATGGGGAGAGTCCTTTCTTT. It yields the protein CASSDTYNGESPFF.

This sequence joins TRBV5-1 and TRBJ2-7; 15 nucleotides match TRBD2. V trimming: 4 bases; J trimming: 6 bases; junction bases outside the gene matches: 8. Looked up from germline, CDR1 is SGHRS and CDR2 is YFSETQ. CDR3 length equals 16 residues. The CDR3 reads CASSAGLAGGQGEQYF. The CDR3 region has the DNA TGCGCCAGCAGCGCAGGACTAGCGGGAGGGCAGGGCGAGCAGTACTTC.

On this clone: Other DNA variants within this sample encode the same CDR3. The chain couples TRBV28 to TRBJ2-1, with a tentative D call TRBD1 (6 bases). CDR1 and CDR2 (germline): MDHEN, SYDVKM. This CDR3 comprises 14 residues. V was pared by 4 bases and J by 2 bases, with 9 bases between. In nucleotides, the CDR3 is TGTGCCAGCAGTTCACAGGGAACCTACAATGAGCAGTTCTTC. Translated: CASSSQGTYNEQFF.

The rearrangement joins TRBV2 to TRBJ1-1; no firm D call. V was shortened by 3 bases and J by 2 bases, with 10 bases between the two germline ends. From germline, CDR1 is SNHLY and CDR2 FYNNEI. This CDR3 is 14 amino acids long. The CDR3 is CASSDGFLNTEAFF. DNA of the CDR3: TGTGCCAGCAGTGATGGGTTTCTCAACACTGAAGCTTTCTTT.

The chain joins TRBV28 to TRBJ1-2; the match to TRBD1 covers 8 bases. The V gene's germline CDR1 is MDHEN and CDR2 SYDVKM. This CDR3 is built from 15 residues. J lost 8 bases, V lost 8 bases, and 16 bases had no gene match. The CDR3 spells CASLRDRRVRGGYTF. In DNA, the CDR3 is TGTGCCAGCCTCCGGGACAGGCGCGTCCGGGGGGGCTACACCTTC.

The chain links TRBV11-2 to TRBJ1-1, with D maybe TRBD1 (5 bases). Germline CDR1 is SGHAT and CDR2 is FQNNGV. Trimming pared 4 bases from V and 1 base from J, leaving 16 bases between. This CDR3 is built from 16 residues. The CDR3 is CASSSGAIDGNTEAFF. The CDR3 nucleotides read TGTGCCAGCAGCTCCGGGGCCATAGACGGGAACACTGAAGCTTTCTTT.

The V call is TRBV10-1, the J call TRBJ1-5; no clear D gene. The ends were cut back, 6 bases at V and 5 bases at J, with 20 bases in the middle. The CDR3 has 16 amino acids. Germline V gene sequence: CDR1 WNHNN, CDR2 SYGVQD (reference sequence). The DNA for the CDR3 is TGCGCCAGCAGGAAATCGAGCCACACTGCGGATCAGCCCCAGCATTTT. This translates into CASRKSSHTADQPQHF.

The gene calls are TRBV2 and TRBJ1-1; D perhaps matches TRBD1 (6 bases). The ends were cut back, 6 bases at V and 2 bases at J, with 10 bases in the middle. Germline CDR1 SNHLY, CDR2 FYNNEI. CDR3 length: 13 amino acids. The CDR3 reads CASSVQGNTEAFF. CDR3 DNA sequence: TGTGCCAGCAGCGTACAGGGCAACACTGAAGCTTTCTTT.

The chain employs TRBV29-1 and TRBJ1-1; D remains ambiguous. The length of the CDR3 is 13 residues. CDR1 and CDR2 from the germline V gene are SQVTM and ANQGSEA. The ends were cut back, 2 bases at V and 11 bases at J, with 18 bases in the middle. CDR3 sequence reads: CSVESMIGWVAFF. The DNA of the CDR3 is TGCAGCGTTGAATCGATGATAGGTTGGGTGGCTTTCTTT.

A note on this clone: The same CDR3 also results from other DNA sequences found in this sample. CDR3 nucleotide sequence: TGTGCCAGCAGCCTGGGGGACCGTGAATTCTATGGCTACACCTTC. Protein product: CASSLGDREFYGYTF. The chain uses TRBV11-2 and TRBJ1-2; weak D call: TRBD1 (5 bases). Per germline, CDR1 SGHAT and CDR2 FQNNGV. The CDR3 runs 15 residues. The V end lost 5 bases, the J end lost 4 bases, and 17 bases lay between the germline ends.

J is TRBJ2-2 and V is TRBV29-1; no clear D. The CDR3 has 12 amino acids. The ends were cut back, 7 bases at V and 4 bases at J, with 10 bases in the middle. Germline-derived CDR1 and CDR2 are SQVTM and ANQGSEA. CDR3 protein: CSGSSTTGELFF. The DNA for the CDR3 is TGCAGCGGGTCCTCCACCACCGGGGAGCTGTTTTTT.

The V and J genes are TRBV28 and TRBJ1-2, with 7 positions matching TRBD1. Germline CDR1 reads MDHEN; CDR2 reads SYDVKM. There are 16 residues in the CDR3. J was trimmed by 7 bases and V by 4 bases; bases with no gene match: 15. DNA for the CDR3: TGTGCCAGCAGTTGGAAAGGGGGCTCTCTGAGAGGTGGCTACACCTTC. This codes for CASSWKGGSLRGGYTF.

The CDR3 is CATTKTGEDQPQHF. The CDR3 nucleotides are TGTGCCACCACGAAGACAGGGGAGGATCAGCCCCAGCATTTT. The chain is built from TRBV28 and TRBJ1-5; 8 nucleotides align to TRBD1. This CDR3 region has 14 residues. Germline assignment: CDR1 MDHEN and CDR2 SYDVKM. V lost 10 bases to trimming and J lost 5 bases; unmatched junction nucleotides: 10.